This paragraph reports one T cell receptor (beta chain). Its target is not known. TCRdb re-called the 5' RACE reads with MiXCR, one entry per CDR3 protein. This repertoire shows around 1.7 million distinct CDR3 sequences, about 30% found once; its top ten account for about 0.25%. Germline V gene data show CDR1 as SGHRS and CDR2 as YFSETQ. Trimming stripped 4 bases from V and 5 bases from J, with 17 bases between. This CDR3 has 15 amino acids. The sample comes from a study of identical twins. Overall study results and limits: Cross-sectional statistical analysis was relied on for the conclusions, without the same donors being followed. Where beta out-of-frame sequences were concerned, excess twin sharing was weaker.

Healthy Caucasians were all of the donors. This clonotype originated in a newborn girl in good health. Sequencing was performed on cord blood. This chain links TRBV5-1 with TRBJ2-3, with D tentatively TRBD2 (6 bases). CDR3 residues: CASSLLAGSGDTQYF. The CDR3 DNA follows: TGCGCCAGCAGCCTCTTGGCGGGGAGTGGAGATACGCAGTATTTT. The full variable domain, with the rest looked up from reference TRBV5-1 and TRBJ2-3, is KAGVTQTPRYLIKTRGQQVTLSCSPISGHRSVSWYQQTPGQGLQFLFEYFSETQRNKGNFPGRFSGRQFSNSRSEMNVSTLELGDSALYLCASSLLAGSGDTQYFGPGTRLTVL.